A single sample gave rise to the 3 T cell receptor beta chains below, sequenced in a study of T cells after yellow fever vaccination. TCRdb redid the calling of the 5' RACE reads with MiXCR, one entry per CDR3 protein. The table shows approximately 250,000 distinct CDR3 sequences, with roughly 5% occurring only once. The material was CD4+ T cells sorted from PBMCs, obtained on the day of the yellow fever booster vaccination. These receptors all stem from a man aged 18 to 29 who received the YFV17D yellow fever vaccine.

The sample holds many counts of this clonotype. This chain's CDR3 is CASSQDPPVGNSPLHF. CDR3 coding DNA: TGCGCCAGCAGCCAAGATCCCCCGGTCGGTAATTCACCCCTCCACTTT. This chain connects TRBV4-3 to TRBJ1-6, with D unresolved. The CDR3 contains 16 residues. Germline CDR1 is LGHNA and CDR2 is YSLEER. With 0 bases removed from V and 6 bases from J, the gap between germline ends came to 12 bases.

The chain uses TRBV12-3 or TRBV12-4 and TRBJ1-2, with TRBD1 matching over 10 bases. With 5 bases clipped from V and 7 bases from J, the junction kept 7 bases outside the gene matches. The CDR3 is made up of 14 amino acids. The CDR3 DNA reads as TGTGCCAGCAGTCGCGGGACAGGGGCCAGTGGCTACACCTTC. It specifies CASSRGTGASGYTF.

The CDR3 sequence: CASRIGQGGTDTQYF. DNA for the CDR3: TGTGCCAGCAGGATTGGACAGGGTGGGACAGATACGCAGTATTTT. J is TRBJ2-3 and V is TRBV9, with 8 positions matching TRBD1. The CDR3 is 15 residues long. Per the germline V gene, CDR1 is SGDLS and CDR2 is YYNGEE. The J segment lost 3 bases and the V segment lost 5 bases, leaving 8 bases of the junction unmatched.